The rows below give T cell receptor beta chains drawn from one sample of a study of blood T cell repertoires in COVID-19. Using immunoSEQ multiplex PCR, the repertoire was profiled, and TCRdb retains in-frame clones only, with some absent. This sample has 120,000 or so clones; around 88% occur once, and the top ten carry approximately 5.8%. Specimen: peripheral blood. These receptors all stem from a man older than 75 with active or convalescent COVID-19. Both conserved end residues are trimmed from each CDR3. The order of the fields is V gene, J gene, CDR3 protein.

V gene: TRBV27
J gene: TRBJ2-5
CDR3 protein: ASMTGVQETQY

V gene: TRBV19
J gene: TRBJ1-5
CDR3 protein: ASSSTGVLNQPQH

V gene: TRBV2
J gene: TRBJ1-4
CDR3 protein: ANRATVDEKLF

V gene: TRBV5-4
J gene: TRBJ1-2
CDR3 protein: ASSSPTGDYGYT

V gene: TRBV5-6
J gene: TRBJ2-1
CDR3 protein: ASSGTTYYNEQF

V gene: TRBV2
J gene: TRBJ1-5
CDR3 protein: ASSVTGTGMGNQPQH

V gene: TRBV5-6
J gene: TRBJ2-1
CDR3 protein: ASSGTGSYNEQF

V gene: TRBV5-5
J gene: TRBJ2-7
CDR3 protein: ASSPWTSTYEQY

V gene: TRBV27
J gene: TRBJ1-2
CDR3 protein: ASSLVQGHRGYT

V gene: TRBV14
J gene: TRBJ1-1
CDR3 protein: ASSQISGKNTEAF

V gene: TRBV10-3
J gene: TRBJ1-1
CDR3 protein: AISATGENTEAF

V gene: TRBV4-3
J gene: TRBJ2-7
CDR3 protein: ASSAGWEYSYEQY

V gene: TRBV18
J gene: TRBJ1-3
CDR3 protein: ASSRTGLPGNTIY

V gene: TRBV9
J gene: TRBJ1-2
CDR3 protein: ASSVGGQGYGYT

V gene: TRBV6-5
J gene: TRBJ2-2
CDR3 protein: ASSYEESNTGELF

V gene: TRBV7-9
J gene: TRBJ2-5
CDR3 protein: ASSPTSGGAGETQY

V gene: TRBV20-1
J gene: TRBJ2-1
CDR3 protein: SASSGELPYNEQF

V gene: TRBV7-8
J gene: TRBJ2-1
CDR3 protein: ASSRDLLAGGGEQF

V gene: TRBV29-1
J gene: TRBJ2-1
CDR3 protein: SVEVPGSSGGHYNEQF

V gene: TRBV6-2/TRBV6-3
J gene: TRBJ2-1
CDR3 protein: ASSYSGGPYNEQF

V gene: TRBV3-1/TRBV3-2
J gene: TRBJ1-3
CDR3 protein: ASSAQGNGGNTIY

V gene: TRBV7-3
J gene: TRBJ2-5
CDR3 protein: ASSLTGPSGHQETQY

V gene: TRBV25-1
J gene: TRBJ1-6
CDR3 protein: ASNTGGFYNSPLH

V gene: TRBV30
J gene: TRBJ1-2
CDR3 protein: AWSRDRSSRGYT

V gene: TRBV7-2
J gene: TRBJ2-7
CDR3 protein: ASSRTSGSYEQY

V gene: TRBV19
J gene: TRBJ2-3
CDR3 protein: ASSLRQGWGTDTQY

V gene: TRBV30
J gene: TRBJ2-1
CDR3 protein: ACLDRGTEQF